These T cell receptor beta chains were read from a single sample in a study of blood T cell repertoires in COVID-19. Produced via immunoSEQ multiplex PCR; TCRdb's table is partial and in-frame only. This table has 150,000 to 200,000 clones, around 84% appearing once. The sample taken for sequencing was peripheral blood. The receptors were gathered from a human donor with acute or convalescent COVID-19. The donor label of this sample is uncertain. CDR3s include the opening cysteine and the closing phenylalanine or tryptophan. A D gene is named only where the DNA matches it firmly. The size entry is marked missing in some rows and otherwise reads once, few, many or a size class.

TRBJ2-3	TRBV27	.	14	.	CASSLPGFGDTQYF	TGTGCCAGCAGTTTACCAGGGTTTGGAGATACGCAGTATTTT
TRBJ1-5	TRBV10-2	.	13	.	CASSEDREQPQHF	TGCGCCAGCAGTGAGGACAGAGAGCAGCCCCAGCATTTT
TRBJ2-7	TRBV6-1	.	14	.	CASSDWGRGHEQYF	TGTGCCAGCAGTGATTGGGGCAGAGGTCACGAGCAGTACTTC
TRBJ2-7	TRBV6-2/TRBV6-3	.	16	.	CASSYPRASFSYEQYF	TGTGCCAGCAGTTACCCCAGGGCCTCATTCTCCTACGAGCAGTACTTC
TRBJ2-1	TRBV11-2	.	15	.	CASSLVPTGTREQFF	TGTGCCAGCAGCTTGGTGCCAACAGGGACCCGTGAGCAGTTCTTC
TRBJ1-5	TRBV11-2	.	16	once	CASSFGRVPTNQPQHF	TGTGCCAGCAGCTTTGGGAGAGTTCCCACCAATCAGCCCCAGCATTTT
TRBJ2-7	TRBV12-2	.	14	.	CASRLADSSSEQYF	TGTGCAAGTCGCTTAGCGGACAGTAGTAGCGAGCAGTACTTC
TRBJ2-1	TRBV2	.	15	.	CASSEGRTWRNEQFF	TGTGCCAGCAGTGAAGGGCGGACTTGGCGCAATGAGCAGTTCTTC
TRBJ2-4	TRBV18	TRBD1	17	.	CASSPKGTDLAKNIQYF	TGTGCCAGCTCACCAAAAGGGACAGACCTAGCCAAAAACATTCAGTACTTC
TRBJ2-7	TRBV3-1/TRBV3-2	TRBD1	18	.	CASSQLPGQGEKPYEQYF	TGTGCCAGCAGCCAATTACCGGGACAGGGCGAAAAACCCTACGAGCAGTACTTC
TRBJ1-2	TRBV5-4	.	13	.	CASSLGEQGGYTF	TGTGCCAGCAGCTTGGGTGAACAGGGTGGCTACACCTTC
TRBJ1-1	TRBV30	TRBD1	15	.	CAWSAKDRGVRWAFF	TGTGCCTGGAGTGCCAAGGACAGGGGAGTGAGATGGGCTTTCTTT
TRBJ2-3	TRBV6-5	.	13	.	CASSYSGQIWQYF	TGTGCCAGCAGTTACTCCGGACAGATTTGGCAGTATTTT
TRBJ1-6	TRBV7-6	.	16	.	CASSLALAGGNSPLHF	TGTGCCAGCAGCTTAGCGTTGGCAGGAGGGAATTCACCCCTCCACTTT
TRBJ1-2	TRBV15	.	15	.	CATSRDRSANYGYTF	TGTGCCACCAGCAGAGATCGGTCCGCTAACTATGGCTACACCTTC
TRBJ1-1	TRBV11-2	.	14	.	CASSAGQKLTEAFF	TGTGCCAGCAGCGCTGGACAGAAACTTACTGAAGCTTTCTTT
TRBJ1-6	TRBV30	.	13	once	CAWNVKGDSPLHF	TGTGCCTGGAATGTCAAGGGGGACTCACCCCTCCACTTT
TRBJ2-1	TRBV11-2	TRBD2	15	.	CASSPRTSGSNEQFF	TGTGCCAGCAGCCCCCGGACTAGCGGTAGCAATGAGCAGTTCTTC
TRBJ1-2	TRBV7-2	TRBD1	14	.	CASSSPPQGAGYTF	TGTGCCAGCAGCTCCCCCCCCCAGGGGGCTGGCTACACCTTC
TRBJ2-3	TRBV29-1	TRBD2	17	.	CSVVRRLAGDYTDTQYF	TGCAGCGTTGTCAGGAGACTAGCGGGGGACTACACAGATACGCAGTATTTT
TRBJ1-2	TRBV30	.	12	few	CAWSGLFYGYTF	TGTGCCTGGAGTGGACTTTTCTATGGCTACACCTTC
TRBJ2-7	TRBV23-1	.	15	.	CASSQGIRAGNEQYF	TGCGCCAGCAGTCAAGGTATCAGGGCAGGTAACGAGCAGTACTTC
TRBJ2-3	TRBV7-9	.	15	.	CASSFFRTGTDTQYF	TGTGCCAGCAGCTTTTTCAGGACTGGCACAGATACGCAGTATTTT
TRBJ1-5	TRBV6-5	.	13	.	CASVEGSNQPQHF	TGTGCCAGCGTAGAGGGTAGCAATCAGCCCCAGCATTTT
TRBJ2-6	TRBV19	TRBD1	17	.	CASSRQGAASGANVLTF	TGTGCCAGTAGTCGACAGGGAGCTGCCTCTGGGGCCAACGTCCTGACTTTC